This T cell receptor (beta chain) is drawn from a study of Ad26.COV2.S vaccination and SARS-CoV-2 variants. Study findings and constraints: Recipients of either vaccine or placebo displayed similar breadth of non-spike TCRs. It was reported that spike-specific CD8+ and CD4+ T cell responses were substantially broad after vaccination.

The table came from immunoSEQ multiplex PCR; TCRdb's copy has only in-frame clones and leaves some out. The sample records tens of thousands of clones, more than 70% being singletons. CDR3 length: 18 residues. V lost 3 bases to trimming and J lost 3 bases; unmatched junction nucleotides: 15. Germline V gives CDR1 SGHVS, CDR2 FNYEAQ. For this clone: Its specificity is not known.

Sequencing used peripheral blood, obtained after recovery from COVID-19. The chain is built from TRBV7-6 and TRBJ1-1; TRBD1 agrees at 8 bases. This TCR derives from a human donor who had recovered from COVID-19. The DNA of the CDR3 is TGTGCCAGCAGCTTGACCCCAGGGGGCTACATTGGAGACACTGAAGCTTTCTTT. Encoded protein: CASSLTPGGYIGDTEAFF.